This paragraph covers one TCR beta chain sequence. This sample is part of a study of blood T cell repertoires in COVID-19. The protocol was immunoSEQ multiplex PCR, while the TCRdb copy is restricted to in-frame clones and leaves out a portion. The table includes over 200,000 clones, approximately 80% detected once. Trimming left V 4 bases short and J 2 bases short, with 11 bases between. The CDR3 sequence is 13 residues long. Germline CDR1 DFQATT, CDR2 SNEGSKA (reference sequence). The chain employs TRBV20-1 and TRBJ1-2; D is undetermined. The TCR was taken from a man between 40 and 49 years old with acute or convalescent COVID-19. The sequencing sample was made of peripheral blood. DNA for the CDR3: TGCAGTGCTATTGAAGTGGGCAACTATGGCTACACCTTC. It yields the protein CSAIEVGNYGYTF.